The sequence of this T cell receptor (beta chain) was determined in a study of human T cells and chemical hapten exposure. The table lists this clonotype with many counts. Its antigen is unknown. Via MiXCR, TCRdb re-called the RACE reads, giving one row per CDR3 protein. In the table there are fewer than 100,000 distinct CDR3 sequences, under 13% of which are singletons. The length of the CDR3 is 14 residues. V was pared by 6 bases and J by 6 bases, with 5 bases of the junction left unmatched. Per germline, CDR1 SGHTA and CDR2 FQGTGA. Overall study findings and caveats: The donors suffered from alopecia, so their immune response may not match that of healthy people. Counts of TCRs above 1 in 1000 frequency stayed unchanged with DPC sensitization.

Specified time point: patch test 3, about 24 weeks after DPC sensitization. Treatment meaning: therapeutic diphenylcyclopropenone sensitization with weekly scalp DPC. In every case, blood was obtained before the patch test was applied. The donor pool consisted of alopecia patients aged 18 to 70 years, considered suitable for DPC. This sample comprised whole blood, obtained in connection with sensitization to the hapten diphenylcyclopropenone (DPC). This clonotype was obtained from a woman younger than 45 with alopecia areata. Some clones in this sample may be carry-over from other donors' samples. This chain connects TRBV7-3 to TRBJ1-6, with 7 bases matching TRBD1. The CDR3 loop is CASSLGQSNSPLHF. CDR3 bases: TGTGCCAGCAGTTTGGGACAGAGTAATTCACCCCTCCACTTT. The entire variable domain, with the rest obtained from reference TRBV7-3 and TRBJ1-6, is as follows: GAGVSQTPSNKVTEKGKYVELRCDPISGHTALYWYRQSLGQGPEFLIYFQGTGAADDSGLPNDRFFAVRPEGSVSTLKIQRTERGDSAVYLCASSLGQSNSPLHFGNGTRLTVT.